The entry below gives a single TCR beta chain sequence along with its context. The PCR was carried out with 60 Vbeta primers and 13 Jbeta primers. The repertoire was sequenced with immunoSEQ multiplex PCR; TCRdb's copy has only in-frame clones and lacks some. The data contain roughly 120,000 clones, roughly two thirds of them seen just once; the ten biggest clones take up roughly 1.5%. The CDR3 runs 16 residues. Germline V gene data show CDR1 as SGHRS and CDR2 as YFSETQ. Trimming cost V 3 bases and J 4 bases, with 20 bases left between them. The sample is drawn from a study of cytomegalovirus exposure and HLA in healthy donors.

The clonotype was recovered from a man aged 25-45 years in good health and CMV-seropositive. The rearrangement uses TRBV5-1 and TRBJ2-7, with D maybe TRBD2 (5 bases). The specimen sequenced was PBMCs. CDR3 sequence: CASSSGITTGSYEQYF. CDR3 DNA: TGCGCCAGCAGCTCGGGGATAACAACCGGATCATACGAGCAGTACTTC.